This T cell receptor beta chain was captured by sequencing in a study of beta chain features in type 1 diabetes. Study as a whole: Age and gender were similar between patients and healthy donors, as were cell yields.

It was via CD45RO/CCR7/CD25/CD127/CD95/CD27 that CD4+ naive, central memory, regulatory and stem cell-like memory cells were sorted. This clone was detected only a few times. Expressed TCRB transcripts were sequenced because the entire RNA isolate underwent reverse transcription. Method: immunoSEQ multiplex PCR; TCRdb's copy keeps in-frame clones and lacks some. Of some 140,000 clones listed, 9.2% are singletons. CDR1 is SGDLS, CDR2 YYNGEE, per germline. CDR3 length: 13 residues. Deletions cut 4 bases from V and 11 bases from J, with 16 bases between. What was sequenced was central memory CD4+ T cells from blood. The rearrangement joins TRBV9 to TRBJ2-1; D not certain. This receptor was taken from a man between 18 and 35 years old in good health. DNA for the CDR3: TGTGCCAGCAGCTCTAGTTATTCTGGAAAGCAGTTCTTC. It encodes CASSSSYSGKQFF.